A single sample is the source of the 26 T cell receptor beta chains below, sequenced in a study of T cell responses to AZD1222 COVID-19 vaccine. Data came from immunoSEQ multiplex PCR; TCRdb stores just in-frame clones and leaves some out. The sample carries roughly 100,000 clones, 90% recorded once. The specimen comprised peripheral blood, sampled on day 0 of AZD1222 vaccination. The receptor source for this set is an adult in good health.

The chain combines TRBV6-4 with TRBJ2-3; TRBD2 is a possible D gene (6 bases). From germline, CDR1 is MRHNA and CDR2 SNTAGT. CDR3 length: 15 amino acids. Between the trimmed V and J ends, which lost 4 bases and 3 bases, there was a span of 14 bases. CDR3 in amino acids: CASSGTPGGTDTQYF. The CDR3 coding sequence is TGTGCCAGCAGTGGTACCCCCGGGGGTACAGATACGCAGTATTTT.

DNA for the CDR3: TGTGCCAGCAGCTCCGCCGGACGGGGGCGCGAAGAGACCCAGTACTTC. This translates into CASSSAGRGREETQYF. This chain joins TRBV11-1 and TRBJ2-5; D may be TRBD1 or TRBD2 (6 bases each). The CDR3 totals 16 residues. Germline CDR1 SGHAT, CDR2 FQDESV (reference sequence). V lost 4 bases, J lost 3 bases, and 18 bases lay in between.

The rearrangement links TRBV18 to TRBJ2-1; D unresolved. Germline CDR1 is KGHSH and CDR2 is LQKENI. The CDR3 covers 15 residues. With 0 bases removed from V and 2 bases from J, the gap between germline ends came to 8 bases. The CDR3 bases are TGTGCCAGCTCACCACCGTCGGTACCCTACAATGAGCAGTTCTTC. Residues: CASSPPSVPYNEQFF.

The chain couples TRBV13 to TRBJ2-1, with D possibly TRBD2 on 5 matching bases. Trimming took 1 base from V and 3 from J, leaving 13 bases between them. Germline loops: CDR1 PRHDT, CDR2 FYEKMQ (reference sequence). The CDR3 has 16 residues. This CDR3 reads CASSLVRGRYYNEQFF. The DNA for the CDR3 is TGTGCCAGCAGCTTAGTCCGGGGAAGATACTACAATGAGCAGTTCTTC. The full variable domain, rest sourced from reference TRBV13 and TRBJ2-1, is AAGVIQSPRHLIKEKRETATLKCYPIPRHDTVYWYQQGPGQDPQFLISFYEKMQSDKGSIPDRFSAQQFSDYHSELNMSSLELGDSALYFCASSLVRGRYYNEQFFGPGTRLTVL.

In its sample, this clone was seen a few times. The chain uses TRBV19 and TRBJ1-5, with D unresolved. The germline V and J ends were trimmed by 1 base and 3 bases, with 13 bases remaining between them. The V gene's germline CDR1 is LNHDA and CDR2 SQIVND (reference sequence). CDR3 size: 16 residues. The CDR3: CASSIGRGQINQPQHF. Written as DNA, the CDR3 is TGTGCCAGTAGTATAGGTAGAGGGCAGATCAATCAGCCCCAGCATTTT.

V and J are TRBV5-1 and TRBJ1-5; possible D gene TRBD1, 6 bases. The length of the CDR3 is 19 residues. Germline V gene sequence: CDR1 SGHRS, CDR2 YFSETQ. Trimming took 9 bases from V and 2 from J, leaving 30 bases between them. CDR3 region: CATITGPQQGIYRNQPQHF. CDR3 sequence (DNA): TGCGCCACCATCACCGGGCCTCAACAGGGAATATATCGCAATCAGCCCCAGCATTTT.

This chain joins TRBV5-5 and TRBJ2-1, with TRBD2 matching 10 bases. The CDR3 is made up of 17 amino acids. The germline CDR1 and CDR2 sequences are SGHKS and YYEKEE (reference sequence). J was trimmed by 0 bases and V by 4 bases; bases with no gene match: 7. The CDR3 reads CASSRTLAGDSYNEQFF. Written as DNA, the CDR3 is TGTGCCAGCAGCCGGACCCTAGCGGGGGACTCCTACAATGAGCAGTTCTTC.

The CDR3 DNA is TGTGCTAGTGGTCGAGGGCAAGAGACCCAGTACTTC. Amino acids: CASGRGQETQYF. The rearrangement links TRBV12-5 to TRBJ2-5, with TRBD2 as a possible D gene (5 bases). Germline values: CDR1 LGHNT, CDR2 FRNRAP. The CDR3 extends over 12 amino acids. V lost 5 bases and J 2 bases, leaving 6 bases between the germline ends.

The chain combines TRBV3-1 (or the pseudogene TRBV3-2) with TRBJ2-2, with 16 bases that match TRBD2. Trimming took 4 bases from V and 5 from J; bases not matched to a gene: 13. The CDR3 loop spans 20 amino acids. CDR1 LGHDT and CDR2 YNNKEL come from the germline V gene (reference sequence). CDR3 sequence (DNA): TGTGCCAGCAGCCTTTTCCCGGGACTAGCGGGGGGGCGAGGGACCGGGGAGCTGTTTTTT. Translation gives CASSLFPGLAGGRGTGELFF.

The CDR3 sequence is CASSILWGEQFF. For the CDR3, the DNA is TGTGCCAGCAGCATCCTGTGGGGCGAGCAGTTCTTC. The chain has TRBV27 and TRBJ2-1; a possible D gene is TRBD1 (5 bases). The length of the CDR3 is 12 residues. CDR1 and CDR2 from the germline V gene are MNHEY and SMNVEV (reference sequence). Trimming removed 6 bases from V and 10 bases from J, with 13 bases in between.

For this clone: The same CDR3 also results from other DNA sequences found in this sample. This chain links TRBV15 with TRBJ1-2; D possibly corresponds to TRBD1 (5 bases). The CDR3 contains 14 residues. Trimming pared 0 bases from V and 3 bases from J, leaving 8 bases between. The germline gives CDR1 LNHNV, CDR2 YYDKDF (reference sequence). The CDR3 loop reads CATSRDRGDYGYTF. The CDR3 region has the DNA TGTGCCACCAGCAGAGATCGGGGGGACTATGGCTACACCTTC.

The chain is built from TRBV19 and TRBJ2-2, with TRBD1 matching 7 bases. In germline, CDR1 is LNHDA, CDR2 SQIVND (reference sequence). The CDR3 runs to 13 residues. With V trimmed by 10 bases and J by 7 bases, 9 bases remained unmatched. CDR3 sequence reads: CATKKGAGGELFF. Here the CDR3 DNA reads TGTGCCACCAAAAAGGGGGCGGGCGGGGAGCTGTTTTTT.

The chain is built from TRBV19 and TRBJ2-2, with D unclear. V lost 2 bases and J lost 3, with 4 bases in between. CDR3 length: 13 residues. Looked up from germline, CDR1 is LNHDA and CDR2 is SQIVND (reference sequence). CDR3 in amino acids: CASSISDTGELFF. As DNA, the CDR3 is TGTGCCAGTAGTATAAGTGACACCGGGGAGCTGTTTTTT. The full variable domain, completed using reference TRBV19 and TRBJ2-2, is DGGITQSPKYLFRKEGQNVTLSCEQNLNHDAMYWYRQDPGQGLRLIYYSQIVNDFQKGDIAEGYSVSREKKESFPLTVTSAQKNPTAFYLCASSISDTGELFFGEGSRLTVL.

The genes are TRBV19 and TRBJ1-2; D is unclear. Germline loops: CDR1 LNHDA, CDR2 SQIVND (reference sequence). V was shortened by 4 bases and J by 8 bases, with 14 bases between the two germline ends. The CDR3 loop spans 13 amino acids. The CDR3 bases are TGTGCCAGTAGTACCCAAGACCTTCCGGGCTACACCTTC. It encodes CASSTQDLPGYTF.

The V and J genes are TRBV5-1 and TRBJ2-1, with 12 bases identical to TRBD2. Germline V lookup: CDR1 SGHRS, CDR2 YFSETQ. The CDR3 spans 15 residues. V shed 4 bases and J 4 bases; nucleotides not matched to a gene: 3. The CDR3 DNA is TGCGCCAGCAGCCAGACTAGCGGGGGATACAATGAGCAGTTCTTC. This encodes CASSQTSGGYNEQFF.

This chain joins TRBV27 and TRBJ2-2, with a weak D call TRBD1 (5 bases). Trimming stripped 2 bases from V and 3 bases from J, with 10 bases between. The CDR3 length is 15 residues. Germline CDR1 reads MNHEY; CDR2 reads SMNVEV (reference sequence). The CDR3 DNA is TGTGCCAGCAGTTTAATGGACACTGACACCGGGGAGCTGTTTTTT. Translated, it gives CASSLMDTDTGELFF.

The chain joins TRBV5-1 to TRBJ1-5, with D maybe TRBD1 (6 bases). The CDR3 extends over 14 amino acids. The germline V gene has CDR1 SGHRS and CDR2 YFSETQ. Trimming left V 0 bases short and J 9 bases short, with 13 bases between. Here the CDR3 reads CASSLAGGGRPQHF. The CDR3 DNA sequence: TGCGCCAGCAGCTTGGCGGGGGGCGGGCGGCCCCAGCATTTT.

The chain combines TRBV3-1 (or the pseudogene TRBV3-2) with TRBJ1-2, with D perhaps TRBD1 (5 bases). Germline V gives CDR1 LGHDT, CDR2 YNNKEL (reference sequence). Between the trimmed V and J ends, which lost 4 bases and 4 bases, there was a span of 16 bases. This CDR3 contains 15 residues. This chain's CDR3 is CASSPFGGFAYGYTF. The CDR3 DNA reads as TGTGCCAGCAGCCCCTTTGGGGGGTTCGCCTATGGCTACACCTTC.

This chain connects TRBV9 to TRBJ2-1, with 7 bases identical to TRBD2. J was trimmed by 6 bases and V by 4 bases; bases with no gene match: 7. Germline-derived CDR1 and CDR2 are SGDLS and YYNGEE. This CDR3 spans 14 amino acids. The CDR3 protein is CASSFGLDPNEQFF. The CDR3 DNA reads TGTGCCAGCAGCTTCGGACTAGACCCCAATGAGCAGTTCTTC.

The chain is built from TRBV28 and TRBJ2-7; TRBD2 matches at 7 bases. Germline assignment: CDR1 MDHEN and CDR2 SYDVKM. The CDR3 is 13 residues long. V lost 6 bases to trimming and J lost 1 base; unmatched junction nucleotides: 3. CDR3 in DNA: TGTGCCAGCAGGGGGGGGATTTCCTACGAGCAGTACTTC. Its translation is CASRGGISYEQYF.

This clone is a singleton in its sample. CDR3 residues: CASSLGRGYTF. The CDR3 DNA sequence: TGTGCCAGCAGTTTAGGGAGGGGCTACACCTTC. The V gene is TRBV12-3 or TRBV12-4, the J gene TRBJ1-2; D is ambiguous. Trimming took off 1 base at V and 8 bases at J, with 5 bases between the two ends. The CDR3 has 11 amino acids.

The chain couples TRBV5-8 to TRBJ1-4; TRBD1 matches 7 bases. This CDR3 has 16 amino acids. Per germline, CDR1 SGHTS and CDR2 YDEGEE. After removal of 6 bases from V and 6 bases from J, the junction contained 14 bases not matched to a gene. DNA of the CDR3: TGTGCCAGCACCCCCGTTGGGTCACAGGGGTATGAAAAACTGTTTTTT. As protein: CASTPVGSQGYEKLFF.

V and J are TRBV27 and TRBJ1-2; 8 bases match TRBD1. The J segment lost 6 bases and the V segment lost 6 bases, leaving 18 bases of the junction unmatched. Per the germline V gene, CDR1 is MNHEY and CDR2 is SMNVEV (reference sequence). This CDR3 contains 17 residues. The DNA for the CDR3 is TGTGCCAGCAGCCCTCTTCAGGGGGCTTTAAGGGTTGATGGCTACACCTTC. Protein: CASSPLQGALRVDGYTF.

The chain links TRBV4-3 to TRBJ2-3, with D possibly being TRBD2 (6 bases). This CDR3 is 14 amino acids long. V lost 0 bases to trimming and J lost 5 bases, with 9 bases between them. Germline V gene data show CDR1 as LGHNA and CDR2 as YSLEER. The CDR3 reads CASSQDPSVDTQYF. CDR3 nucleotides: TGCGCCAGCAGCCAAGACCCTAGCGTAGATACGCAGTATTTT.

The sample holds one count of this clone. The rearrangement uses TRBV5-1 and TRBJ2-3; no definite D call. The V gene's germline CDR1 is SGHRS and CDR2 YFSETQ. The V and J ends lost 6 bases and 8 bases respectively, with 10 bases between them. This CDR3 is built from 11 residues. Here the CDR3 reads CASTDELTQYF. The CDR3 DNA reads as TGCGCCAGCACCGACGAACTTACGCAGTATTTT.

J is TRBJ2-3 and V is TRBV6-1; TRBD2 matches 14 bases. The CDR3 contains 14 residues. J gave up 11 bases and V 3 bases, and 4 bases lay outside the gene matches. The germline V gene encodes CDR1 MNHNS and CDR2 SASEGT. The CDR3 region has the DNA TGTGCCAGCAGTGAGGGGACTAGCGGGGGCGGGCAGTATTTT. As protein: CASSEGTSGGGQYF.